The T cell receptor beta chain under discussion was sequenced for a study of blood T cell repertoires in COVID-19. Clones were sequenced by immunoSEQ multiplex PCR, and TCRdb holds only the in-frame ones, with some missing. The repertoire holds about 140,000 clones, with about four fifths as singletons. CDR3 length: 16 amino acids. From germline, CDR1 is KGHSH and CDR2 LQKENI. With V trimmed by 4 bases and J by 4 bases, 8 bases remained unmatched. The sequencing sample was made of peripheral blood. The chain is built from TRBV18 and TRBJ1-3; 9 bases fit TRBD1. This TCR was recovered from an elderly man with acute or convalescent COVID-19. CDR3 loop: CASSRLRDREGNTIYF. The CDR3, as DNA: TGTGCCAGCTCACGACTCCGGGACAGGGAGGGAAACACCATATATTTT.